This T cell receptor (beta chain) was profiled in a study of T-cell reconstitution after alpha-beta-depleted transplantation in children. This clonotype was seen ten or more times. No antigen is known for it. Notes on the study in general: After one year, T-cell counts and TCRbeta diversity mostly came from new T cells. Expanded clones from the graft, numbering several hundred, reportedly supplied alpha-beta T cells about two months after transplant.

The germline CDR1 and CDR2 sequences are SGDLS and YYNGEE. The CDR3 is 13 residues long. Deletions cut 4 bases from V and 3 bases from J, with 10 bases between. This sample's TCRbeta library carried unique molecular identifier barcodes. TCRdb passed the PCR reads through MiXCR, listing each CDR3 protein once. The sample yields around 30,000 distinct CDR3 sequences, under 6.5% seen once. The TCR sequence derives from a child under three years old who had a stem cell transplant for acute myeloid leukemia, so the T cells may come from the graft donor. This specimen consisted of peripheral blood, obtained 60 days after TCRalphabeta/CD19-depleted stem cell transplant. The V and J genes are TRBV9 and TRBJ2-5; no clear D gene. The CDR3 loop reads CASSTDGKETQYF. CDR3 nucleotide sequence: TGTGCCAGCAGCACTGACGGTAAAGAGACCCAGTACTTC.